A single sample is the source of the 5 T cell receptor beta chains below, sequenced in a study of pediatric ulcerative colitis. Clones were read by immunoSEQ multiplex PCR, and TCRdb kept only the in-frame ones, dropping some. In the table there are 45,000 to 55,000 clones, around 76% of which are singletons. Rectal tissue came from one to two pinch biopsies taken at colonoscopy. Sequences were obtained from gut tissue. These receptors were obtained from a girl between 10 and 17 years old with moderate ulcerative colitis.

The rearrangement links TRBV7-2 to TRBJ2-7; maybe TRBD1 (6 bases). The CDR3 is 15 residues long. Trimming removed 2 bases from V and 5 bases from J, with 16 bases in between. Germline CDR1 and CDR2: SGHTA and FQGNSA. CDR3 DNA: TGTGCCAGCAGCTTATCCTGGACAGAAAATCACGAGCAGTACTTC. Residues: CASSLSWTENHEQYF.

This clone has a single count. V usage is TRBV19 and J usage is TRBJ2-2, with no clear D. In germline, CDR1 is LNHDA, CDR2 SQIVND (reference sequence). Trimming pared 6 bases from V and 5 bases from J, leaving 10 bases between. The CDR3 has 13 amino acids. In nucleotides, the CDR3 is TGTGCCAGTAGATCAGTGGTTACCGGGGAGCTGTTTTTT. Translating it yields CASRSVVTGELFF.

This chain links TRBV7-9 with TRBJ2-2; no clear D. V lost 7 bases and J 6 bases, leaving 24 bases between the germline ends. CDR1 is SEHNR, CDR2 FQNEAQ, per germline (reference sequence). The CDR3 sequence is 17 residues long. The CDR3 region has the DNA TGTGCCAGCACCAACTTTGAGAGCTTCTATGACCCCGGGGAGCTGTTTTTT. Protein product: CASTNFESFYDPGELFF.

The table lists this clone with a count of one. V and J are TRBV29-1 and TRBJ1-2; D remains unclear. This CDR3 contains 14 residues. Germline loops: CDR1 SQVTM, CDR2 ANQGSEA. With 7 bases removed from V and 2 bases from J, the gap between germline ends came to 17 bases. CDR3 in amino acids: CSAHGVQTNYGYTF. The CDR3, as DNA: TGCAGCGCCCATGGAGTCCAGACGAACTATGGCTACACCTTC.

CDR3 DNA sequence: TGTGCCAGCAGCCTCGACCCGGGAGGGGAACTGTTTTTT. It codes for CASSLDPGGELFF. This chain connects TRBV7-3 to TRBJ1-4, with D possibly TRBD1 on 5 matching bases. V gave up 5 bases and J gave up 12 bases, with 16 bases separating them. CDR1 is SGHTA, CDR2 FQGTGA, per germline. The CDR3 runs to 13 residues.